The 22 T cell receptor beta chains in this list originate from one sample, sequenced in a study of cytomegalovirus exposure and HLA in healthy donors. TCRdb's copy holds only in-frame clones and misses some; the assay was immunoSEQ multiplex PCR. The table lists approximately 59,000 clones, around 92% of them singletons, with approximately 5% in the top ten. The sequencing input was PBMCs. Receptor source: a man younger than 35 in good health and CMV-seropositive.

This rearrangement joins TRBV6-5 to TRBJ2-7; a weak D match, TRBD1 (7 bases). Germline V gives CDR1 MNHEY, CDR2 SVGAGI. Trimming took off 5 bases at V and 2 bases at J, with 10 bases between the two ends. This CDR3 has 13 residues. The CDR3 loop is CASSQGGTYEQYF. Here the CDR3 DNA reads TGTGCCAGCAGTCAGGGGGGAACCTACGAGCAGTACTTC.

The V call is TRBV15, the J call TRBJ1-5; 7 bases are a match to TRBD1. The CDR3 covers 17 residues. V lost 0 bases to trimming and J lost 2 bases; unmatched junction nucleotides: 7. CDR1 and CDR2 (germline): LNHNV, YYDKDF (reference sequence). The DNA of the CDR3 is TGTGCCACCAGCAGAGATAGGAAAGGGGGCGGCAATCAGCCCCAGCATTTT. It yields the protein CATSRDRKGGGNQPQHF.

The V and J genes are TRBV10-1 and TRBJ2-5; D is unclear. The CDR3 consists of 16 residues. Per germline, CDR1 WNHNN and CDR2 SYGVQD (reference sequence). V was shortened by 0 bases and J by 2 bases, with 13 bases between the two germline ends. The CDR3 DNA follows: TGCGCCAGCAGTGAGTCGTGGTGGCTAGTTCAAGAGACCCAGTACTTC. It is translated as CASSESWWLVQETQYF.

This chain links TRBV15 with TRBJ1-2; 8 nucleotides agree with TRBD1. Unmatched junction bases numbered 2, after V lost 1 base and J lost 4 bases. Germline-derived CDR1 and CDR2 are LNHNV and YYDKDF (reference sequence). The CDR3 consists of 14 residues. The CDR3 coding sequence is TGTGCCACCAGCAGAGGGACAGGGTCCTATGGCTACACCTTC. The encoded protein is CATSRGTGSYGYTF.

This rearrangement joins TRBV7-2 to TRBJ2-7; 13 bases agree with TRBD2. The V segment lost 4 bases and the J segment 3 bases; nucleotides outside the gene matches: 0. From germline, CDR1 is SGHTA and CDR2 FQGNSA. The CDR3 is 14 residues long. DNA of the CDR3: TGTGCCAGCAGCTGGACTAGCGGGAGCTACGAGCAGTACTTC. This gives the protein CASSWTSGSYEQYF.

The rearrangement links TRBV6-6 to TRBJ2-5; 8 positions match TRBD1. Germline lookup yields CDR1 MNHNY and CDR2 SVGAGI (reference sequence). J gave up 1 base and V 5 bases, and 6 bases lay outside the gene matches. This CDR3 contains 15 residues. The CDR3 nucleotides read TGTGCCAGCAGTCCTTTCGACAGGGGCCAAGAGACCCAGTACTTC. Translated, it gives CASSPFDRGQETQYF.

The chain carries TRBV30 and TRBJ1-2; TRBD1 aligns across 7 bases. The CDR3 is 15 amino acids. The V segment lost 3 bases and the J segment 2 bases; nucleotides outside the gene matches: 9. Looked up from germline, CDR1 is GTSNPN and CDR2 is SVGIG (reference sequence). The CDR3 spells CAWRPSGGWNYGYTF. CDR3 bases: TGTGCCTGGAGGCCCTCAGGGGGATGGAACTATGGCTACACCTTC.

The CDR3 sequence is CASSERTGSTDTQYF. The CDR3, as DNA: TGTGCCAGCAGTGAACGGACAGGGAGCACAGATACGCAGTATTTT. The genes are TRBV2 and TRBJ2-3; 8 bases are shared with TRBD1. The germline gives CDR1 SNHLY, CDR2 FYNNEI. The CDR3 spans 15 residues. V was pared by 2 bases and J by 0 bases, with 1 base of the junction left unmatched.

The chain combines TRBV15 with TRBJ2-7; the D gene is possibly TRBD1 (6 bases). Per germline, CDR1 LNHNV and CDR2 YYDKDF (reference sequence). V shed 4 bases and J shed 1 base, with 11 bases lying between them. This CDR3 contains 14 residues. CDR3 residues: CATSKKGDSYEQYF. CDR3 sequence (DNA): TGTGCCACCAGCAAAAAGGGGGATTCCTACGAGCAGTACTTC.

This sequence joins TRBV25-1 and TRBJ2-7; TRBD2 agrees at 9 bases. The CDR3 loop spans 15 amino acids. Trimming at V came to 4 bases and at J to 1 base, leaving 5 bases not matched to a gene. Germline values: CDR1 MGHDK, CDR2 SYGVNS. Written as DNA, the CDR3 is TGTGCCAGCAGTGTCGCGGGAGGGCCATCCTACGAGCAGTACTTC. This codes for CASSVAGGPSYEQYF.

The chain couples TRBV29-1 to TRBJ1-1; 9 bases fit TRBD1. Losses at the gene ends were 7 bases for V and 4 bases for J; bases not matched to a gene: 10. This CDR3 is built from 14 residues. Germline V gene sequence: CDR1 SQVTM, CDR2 ANQGSEA. The CDR3 bases are TGCAGCGCATTAAACAGGGGGCTAAGCACTGAAGCTTTCTTT. Protein sequence: CSALNRGLSTEAFF. The complete variable domain, with remaining parts taken from reference TRBV29-1 and TRBJ1-1, reads SAVISQKPSRDICQRGTSLTIQCQVDSQVTMMFWYRQQPGQSLTLIATANQGSEATYESGFVIDKFPISRPNLTFSTLTVSNMSPEDSSIYLCSALNRGLSTEAFFGQGTRLTVV.

The chain employs TRBV28 and TRBJ2-7; 9 bases are shared with TRBD1. In germline, CDR1 is MDHEN, CDR2 SYDVKM. CDR3 length: 18 residues. The V segment lost 0 bases and the J segment 1 base; nucleotides outside the gene matches: 10. CDR3 nucleotides: TGTGCCAGCAGTTTATGGGGGAAGAGACAGGGGGGATCCTACGAGCAGTACTTC. The encoded protein is CASSLWGKRQGGSYEQYF. The complete variable domain, with remaining parts taken from reference TRBV28 and TRBJ2-7, reads DVKVTQSSRYLVKRTGEKVFLECVQDMDHENMFWYRQDPGLGLRLIYFSYDVKMKEKGDIPEGYSVSREKKERFSLILESASTNQTSMYLCASSLWGKRQGGSYEQYFGPGTRLTVT.

V usage is TRBV28 and J usage is TRBJ1-4; D gene uncertain. V was cut by 7 bases and J by 7 bases, with 10 bases left in between. Looked up from germline, CDR1 is MDHEN and CDR2 is SYDVKM. The CDR3 is 12 residues long. CDR3: CASTTGFEKLFF. The CDR3 DNA follows: TGTGCCAGCACCACGGGGTTTGAAAAACTGTTTTTT.

The rearrangement uses TRBV21-1 and TRBJ1-1. TRBV21-1 is shown as a pseudogene. The CDR3 is made up of 14 amino acids. The CDR3: CASKRRPGNTEAFF. CDR3 nucleotide sequence: TGTGCCAGCAAGCGGCGCCCGGGGAACACTGAAGCTTTCTTT.

This rearrangement joins TRBV7-9 to TRBJ2-7; 7 bases align to TRBD1. Germline V gives CDR1 SEHNR, CDR2 FQNEAQ (reference sequence). V lost 5 bases, J lost 6 bases, and 10 bases stayed unmatched. This CDR3 contains 14 residues. The CDR3 loop reads CASSDPDRESEQYF. The DNA of the CDR3 is TGTGCCAGCAGCGATCCCGACAGGGAAAGCGAGCAGTACTTC.

The DNA for the CDR3 is TGTGCCAGCTTCCGTGTAGATACAGATACGCAGTATTTT. Protein product: CASFRVDTDTQYF. This chain uses TRBV6-1 with TRBJ2-3; D gene unclear. The CDR3 is 13 residues long. The germline V gene encodes CDR1 MNHNS and CDR2 SASEGT. The V and J ends lost 8 bases and 3 bases respectively, with 12 bases between them.

The rearrangement uses TRBV7-9 and TRBJ2-7, with 8 bases identical to TRBD1. The CDR3 totals 11 residues. Per germline, CDR1 SEHNR and CDR2 FQNEAQ (reference sequence). The V segment lost 11 bases and the J segment 3 bases; nucleotides outside the gene matches: 3. CDR3 coding DNA: TGTGCCGGGGGACAGGTCTACGAGCAGTACTTC. Its translation is CAGGQVYEQYF. The full variable domain, in which reference TRBV7-9 and TRBJ2-7 provide the parts outside the CDR3, is DTGVSQNPRHKITKRGQNVTFRCDPISEHNRLYWYRQTLGQGPEFLTYFQNEAQLEKSRLLSDRFSAERPKGSFSTLEIQRTEQGDSAMYLCAGGQVYEQYFGPGTRLTVT.

As DNA, the CDR3 is TGTGCCAGCAGTGAACTAGCGGGAGCGTCCTACGAGCAGTACTTC. This codes for CASSELAGASYEQYF. V usage is TRBV6-1 and J usage is TRBJ2-7, with TRBD2 matching 10 bases. Trimming took 2 bases from V and 1 from J; bases not matched to a gene: 2. The germline V gene has CDR1 MNHNS and CDR2 SASEGT. This CDR3 contains 15 residues.

V gene TRBV28 combines with J gene TRBJ2-7, with 9 positions matching TRBD1. V trimming: 3 bases; J trimming: 5 bases; junction bases outside the gene matches: 11. The CDR3 contains 16 residues. Looked up from germline, CDR1 is MDHEN and CDR2 is SYDVKM. CDR3 region: CASSFLLNRDRDEQYF. CDR3 in DNA: TGTGCCAGCAGTTTCCTCCTAAACAGGGACAGGGACGAGCAGTACTTC.

The chain employs TRBV5-1 and TRBJ1-2; 7 nucleotides match TRBD1. With 4 bases clipped from V and 6 bases from J, the junction kept 9 bases outside the gene matches. Germline V CDR1 and CDR2: SGHRS, YFSETQ. This CDR3 is built from 14 residues. Here the CDR3 DNA reads TGCGCCAGCAGCAGATGGACAGGCGAGGATGGCTACACCTTC. Residues: CASSRWTGEDGYTF.

A single count supports this clone. The V gene is TRBV6-4, the J gene TRBJ1-2; 7 bases fit TRBD1. Germline V gene lookup returns CDR1 MRHNA and CDR2 SNTAGT. V shed 0 bases, J shed 4 bases, and the junction held 5 bases outside the gene matches. This CDR3 has 15 residues. The CDR3 sequence is CASSDSLDRPYGYTF. The CDR3 DNA follows: TGTGCCAGCAGTGACTCACTGGACAGGCCCTATGGCTACACCTTC.

The chain has TRBV10-3 and TRBJ1-2; 7 bases fit TRBD1. Trimming cost V 0 bases and J 1 base; bases outside gene matches: 5. From germline, CDR1 is ENHRY and CDR2 SYGVKD. There are 16 residues in the CDR3. CDR3 residues: CAISESKQGINYGYTF. CDR3 DNA: TGTGCCATCAGTGAGTCGAAACAGGGGATTAACTATGGCTACACCTTC.